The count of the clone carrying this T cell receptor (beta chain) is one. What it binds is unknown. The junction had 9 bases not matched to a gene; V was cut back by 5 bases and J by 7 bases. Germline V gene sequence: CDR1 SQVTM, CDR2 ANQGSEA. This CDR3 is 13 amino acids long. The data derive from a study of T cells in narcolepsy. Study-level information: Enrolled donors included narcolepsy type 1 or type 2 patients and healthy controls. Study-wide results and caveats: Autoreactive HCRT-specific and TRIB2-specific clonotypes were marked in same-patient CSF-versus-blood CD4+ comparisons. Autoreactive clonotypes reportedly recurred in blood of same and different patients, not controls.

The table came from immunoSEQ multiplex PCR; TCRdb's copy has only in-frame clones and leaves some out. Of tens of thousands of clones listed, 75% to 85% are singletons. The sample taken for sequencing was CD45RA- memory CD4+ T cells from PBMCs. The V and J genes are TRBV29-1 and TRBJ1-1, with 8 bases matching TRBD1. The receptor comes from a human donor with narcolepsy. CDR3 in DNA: TGCAGCGTTCAGGACAGGGCTTTTGGTGAAGCTTTCTTT. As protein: CSVQDRAFGEAFF.